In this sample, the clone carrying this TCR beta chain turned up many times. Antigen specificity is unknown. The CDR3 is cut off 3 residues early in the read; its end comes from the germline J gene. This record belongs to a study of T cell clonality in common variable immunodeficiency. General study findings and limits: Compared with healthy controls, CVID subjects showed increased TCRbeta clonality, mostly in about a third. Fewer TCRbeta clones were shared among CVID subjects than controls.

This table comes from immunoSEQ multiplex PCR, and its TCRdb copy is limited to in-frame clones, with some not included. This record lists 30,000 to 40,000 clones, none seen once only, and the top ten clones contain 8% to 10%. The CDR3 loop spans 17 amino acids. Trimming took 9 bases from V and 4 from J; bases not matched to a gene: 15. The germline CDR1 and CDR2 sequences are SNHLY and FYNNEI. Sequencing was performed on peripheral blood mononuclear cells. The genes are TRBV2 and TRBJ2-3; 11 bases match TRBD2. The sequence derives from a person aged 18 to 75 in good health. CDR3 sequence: CASRPQASGRRSDTQYF. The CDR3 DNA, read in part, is TGTGCCAGTAGGCCCCAAGCTAGCGGGAGGCGATCAGATACG. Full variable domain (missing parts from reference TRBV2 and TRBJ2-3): EPEVTQTPSHQVTQMGQEVILRCVPISNHLYFYWYRQILGQKVEFLVSFYNNEISEKSEIFDDQFSVERPDGSNFTLKIRSTKLEDSAMYFCASRPQASGRRSDTQYFGPGTRLTVL.